A single sample is the source of the 24 T cell receptor beta chains below, sequenced in a study of T-cell reconstitution after alpha-beta-depleted transplantation in children listed by TCRdb under 2016. Read against the paper, the sample's treatment or condition label means: allogeneic hematopoietic cell transplantation with graft depleted of TCRalphabeta T cells and CD19 B cells. Preparation of the library involved PCR. This sample was sequenced with an Illumina HiSeq 2500. TCR libraries were prepared with molecular barcoding, using unique molecular identifiers to normalize TCRbeta repertoire quantification. The raw public reads went through TCRdb reprocessing: fastp at Q25, MiXCR clone calling, in-frame beta chains kept. Each CDR3 protein gets just one entry, which takes the most common genes and DNA from the rows behind it. The table for this sample lists approximately 650,000 distinct CDR3 sequences; around 12% of them were counted only once. About 0.79% of the sample goes to the ten largest clones.

Sequenced here: PBMCs, sampled before TCRalphabeta/CD19-depleted stem cell transplant. The receptors originated from a girl aged 2 to 10 with congenital amegakaryocytic thrombocytopenia, due to receive a stem cell transplant.

The chain recombines TRBV29-1 with TRBJ2-4, with TRBD1 matching 7 bases. The CDR3 contains 16 residues. In germline, CDR1 is SQVTM, CDR2 ANQGSEA. After removal of 4 bases from V and 0 bases from J, the junction contained 9 bases not matched to a gene. In DNA, the CDR3 is TGCAGCGTTGTAATGGTGGGACAGCTAGCCAAAAACATTCAGTACTTC. Translated, it gives CSVVMVGQLAKNIQYF. Supplemented by reference TRBV29-1 and TRBJ2-4, the full variable domain reads SAVISQKPSRDICQRGTSLTIQCQVDSQVTMMFWYRQQPGQSLTLIATANQGSEATYESGFVIDKFPISRPNLTFSTLTVSNMSPEDSSIYLCSVVMVGQLAKNIQYFGAGTRLSVL.

This clonotype was observed at least ten times. J is TRBJ2-1 and V is TRBV7-9; no clear D gene. The CDR3 extends over 13 amino acids. Trimming cost V 6 bases and J 5 bases, with 11 bases left between them. Germline CDR1 and CDR2: SEHNR and FQNEAQ (reference sequence). The CDR3 region is CASRLTPNNEQFF. In DNA, the CDR3 is TGTGCCAGCAGGCTTACTCCTAACAATGAGCAGTTCTTC.

This clonotype appeared a few times. The chain employs TRBV20-1 and TRBJ1-1; D unresolved. CDR3 length: 14 amino acids. V lost 5 bases and J lost 0, with 13 bases in between. Germline assignment: CDR1 DFQATT and CDR2 SNEGSKA (reference sequence). CDR3 DNA: TGCAGTGCTTCCAAACTACCCGTGAACACTGAAGCTTTCTTT. Its protein product is CSASKLPVNTEAFF.

At least ten counts were recorded for this clonotype. Here the CDR3 reads CASSFRGELDSPLHF. CDR3 in DNA: TGCGCCAGCAGCTTTAGGGGGGAATTGGATTCACCCCTCCACTTT. The rearrangement links TRBV5-1 to TRBJ1-6; perhaps TRBD1 as D (6 bases). V lost 2 bases and J 8 bases, leaving 14 bases between the germline ends. This CDR3 contains 15 residues. Looked up from germline, CDR1 is SGHRS and CDR2 is YFSETQ.

This clonotype was seen repeatedly, ten times or more. The chain employs TRBV6-2 or TRBV6-3 and TRBJ2-2; perhaps D is TRBD1 or TRBD2 (5 bases each). The CDR3 is 16 residues long. Trimming shortened V by 5 bases and J by 7 bases, and 20 bases separated the two germline ends. Germline V CDR1 and CDR2: MNHEY, SVGEGT. In DNA form, the CDR3 reads TGTGCCAGCAGTCCACGTGAGGGGCAGTACAACGGGGAGCTGTTTTTT. This sequence encodes CASSPREGQYNGELFF.

This clonotype was seen ten or more times. The V gene is TRBV15, the J gene TRBJ1-4; D unclear. CDR1 is LNHNV, CDR2 YYDKDF, per germline (reference sequence). There are 16 residues in the CDR3. With 0 bases removed from V and 3 bases from J, the gap between germline ends came to 11 bases. For the CDR3, the DNA is TGTGCCACCAGCAGAGATTTAGGTCCTCCTAATGAAAAACTGTTTTTT. Translating gives CATSRDLGPPNEKLFF.

The table lists this clonotype with many counts. V gene TRBV29-1 combines with J gene TRBJ1-5, with a tentative D call TRBD1 (6 bases). This CDR3 has 14 amino acids. The V gene lost 4 bases and the J gene lost 5 bases, with 15 bases spanning the gap. Germline CDR1 is SQVTM and CDR2 is ANQGSEA. CDR3 sequence (DNA): TGCAGCGTTGTCCGGGGACACTCCTATCAGCCCCAGCATTTT. Amino acids: CSVVRGHSYQPQHF. Combining the CDR3 with reference TRBV29-1 and TRBJ1-5 gives the whole variable domain SAVISQKPSRDICQRGTSLTIQCQVDSQVTMMFWYRQQPGQSLTLIATANQGSEATYESGFVIDKFPISRPNLTFSTLTVSNMSPEDSSIYLCSVVRGHSYQPQHFGDGTRLSIL.

This clonotype occurred a few times. This sequence joins TRBV20-1 and TRBJ2-3; 10 positions match TRBD2. Germline assignment: CDR1 DFQATT and CDR2 SNEGSKA (reference sequence). The V gene end was trimmed by 6 bases and the J gene end by 2 bases; junction bases not matched to a gene: 8. This CDR3 has 15 amino acids. This CDR3 is CSAGTGLAATDTQYF. CDR3 sequence (DNA): TGCAGTGCGGGCACTGGACTAGCGGCCACAGATACGCAGTATTTT.

The chain recombines TRBV5-1 with TRBJ2-7; 7 nucleotides match TRBD2. Germline assignment: CDR1 SGHRS and CDR2 YFSETQ. The CDR3 extends over 15 amino acids. Losses at the gene ends were 2 bases for V and 0 bases for J; bases not matched to a gene: 5. CDR3 nucleotide sequence: TGCGCCAGCAGCTTCGGGGGAGGGCACTCCTACGAGCAGTACTTC. This translates into CASSFGGGHSYEQYF.

This clonotype was detected ten times or more. This chain links TRBV29-1 with TRBJ2-7; D possibly corresponds to TRBD1 (5 bases). The V gene lost 4 bases and the J gene lost 4 bases, with 8 bases spanning the gap. The germline V gene has CDR1 SQVTM and CDR2 ANQGSEA. This CDR3 contains 11 residues. CDR3 DNA: TGCAGCGTTGTTAGGGGATACGAGCAGTACTTC. Its translation is CSVVRGYEQYF.

This clonotype showed up many times. This rearrangement joins TRBV20-1 to TRBJ2-5; D is uncertain. Trimming removed 3 bases from V and 2 bases from J, with 10 bases in between. This CDR3 contains 13 residues. Germline assignment: CDR1 DFQATT and CDR2 SNEGSKA (reference sequence). The CDR3 nucleotides read TGCAGTGCTAGGGGTCGTTGGCAAGAGACCCAGTACTTC. Protein product: CSARGRWQETQYF.

As to this clonotype: The junction shows a germline mismatch at one end, possibly a read error. The chain couples TRBV20-1 to TRBJ1-1; D call uncertain. This CDR3 is built from 16 residues. CDR1 is DFQATT and CDR2 is SNEGSKA in the germline V gene (reference sequence). CDR3 in DNA: TGCTGTGCTAGAGATCCTGCTTCGCGTATGAACACTGAAGCTTTCTTT. It encodes CCARDPASRMNTEAFF.

This clonotype was observed at least ten times. The rearrangement uses TRBV20-1 and TRBJ2-1; 7 bases line up with TRBD2. In germline, CDR1 is DFQATT, CDR2 SNEGSKA (reference sequence). V trimming: 6 bases; J trimming: 8 bases; junction bases outside the gene matches: 7. The CDR3 loop spans 12 amino acids. DNA for the CDR3: TGCAGTGCATCACCGGCGGGGGATGAGCAGTTCTTC. This gives the protein CSASPAGDEQFF.

The chain carries TRBV12-3 or TRBV12-4 and TRBJ2-1; 10 bases agree with TRBD2. There are 15 residues in the CDR3. Unmatched junction bases numbered 10, after V lost 6 bases and J lost 8 bases. In nucleotides, the CDR3 is TGTGCCAGCAGAAAGGTAGCGAGCGGGAGGGATGAGCAGTTCTTC. It yields the protein CASRKVASGRDEQFF.

This clonotype appeared a few times. CDR3 protein: CSATPSGSHTYEQYF. In nucleotides, the CDR3 is TGCAGTGCTACGCCGAGCGGGTCACACACCTACGAGCAGTACTTC. This chain links TRBV20-1 with TRBJ2-7; maybe TRBD2 (6 bases). CDR1 and CDR2 (germline): DFQATT, SNEGSKA (reference sequence). V was trimmed by 4 bases and J by 2 bases, leaving 18 bases between them. The CDR3 is 15 residues long.

The rearrangement uses TRBV20-1 and TRBJ2-7, with D perhaps TRBD2 (5 bases). Germline-derived CDR1 and CDR2 are DFQATT and SNEGSKA (reference sequence). The CDR3 has 12 residues. V was shortened by 5 bases and J by 2 bases, with 10 bases between the two germline ends. The CDR3 bases are TGCAGTGCTCTAGCCGGCCCCTACGAGCAGTACTTC. Translation: CSALAGPYEQYF.

The chain uses TRBV27 and TRBJ2-7; D possibly corresponds to TRBD1 (6 bases). The CDR3 length is 14 residues. The germline V gene encodes CDR1 MNHEY and CDR2 SMNVEV (reference sequence). Trimming cost V 3 bases and J 4 bases, with 13 bases left between them. The CDR3 DNA is TGTGCCAGCAGTTTGGGCGCAGGGGATTACGAGCAGTACTTC. It translates to CASSLGAGDYEQYF.

V usage is TRBV30 and J usage is TRBJ2-1; no clear D gene. The germline V gene encodes CDR1 GTSNPN and CDR2 SVGIG (reference sequence). The length of the CDR3 is 10 residues. Trimming took 7 bases from V and 8 from J, leaving 9 bases between them. CDR3: CALQSDEQFF. The CDR3 DNA sequence: TGTGCCTTGCAGTCCGATGAGCAGTTCTTC.

This clonotype has a handful of counts. The gene calls are TRBV30 and TRBJ2-2; 9 bases agree with TRBD1. Germline V gene data show CDR1 as GTSNPN and CDR2 as SVGIG (reference sequence). V lost 1 base to trimming and J lost 4 bases; unmatched junction nucleotides: 4. The CDR3 is 15 amino acids. Written as DNA, the CDR3 is TGTGCCTGGAGTGACGGGACAGGGAGCACCGGGGAGCTGTTTTTT. Protein product: CAWSDGTGSTGELFF.

This clonotype was observed a few times. The chain links TRBV28 to TRBJ2-5, with a weak D call TRBD2 (7 bases). The CDR3 is 16 amino acids. Germline CDR1 and CDR2: MDHEN and SYDVKM. The V end lost 6 bases, the J end lost 5 bases, and 22 bases lay between the germline ends. This chain's CDR3 is CASRILLGAGDETQYF. The CDR3 DNA reads TGTGCCAGCAGAATTTTGTTGGGGGCGGGAGACGAGACCCAGTACTTC. The entire variable domain, with the rest obtained from reference TRBV28 and TRBJ2-5, is as follows: DVKVTQSSRYLVKRTGEKVFLECVQDMDHENMFWYRQDPGLGLRLIYFSYDVKMKEKGDIPEGYSVSREKKERFSLILESASTNQTSMYLCASRILLGAGDETQYFGPGTRLLVL.

In its sample, this clonotype was seen a few times. The J gene is TRBJ1-5, the V gene TRBV19; the match to TRBD1 covers 8 bases. Germline CDR1 reads LNHDA; CDR2 reads SQIVND (reference sequence). The CDR3 runs to 15 residues. The trim removed 7 bases at V and 7 bases at J, leaving 12 bases unmatched. The chain's CDR3 is CASNSGQGRLQPQHF. The CDR3, as DNA: TGTGCCAGTAACTCAGGACAGGGACGTTTGCAGCCCCAGCATTTT. The variable domain in full, with the rest retrieved from reference TRBV19 and TRBJ1-5, is DGGITQSPKYLFRKEGQNVTLSCEQNLNHDAMYWYRQDPGQGLRLIYYSQIVNDFQKGDIAEGYSVSREKKESFPLTVTSAQKNPTAFYLCASNSGQGRLQPQHFGDGTRLSIL.

J is TRBJ2-6 and V is TRBV6-1, with 12 bases that match TRBD2. V trimming: 6 bases; J trimming: 0 bases; junction bases outside the gene matches: 3. CDR1 and CDR2 from the germline V gene are MNHNS and SASEGT. The length of the CDR3 is 17 residues. The CDR3, as DNA: TGTGCCAGCAGACTAGCGGGAGGCAACTCTGGGGCCAACGTCCTGACTTTC. Translation: CASRLAGGNSGANVLTF.

This clonotype was picked up a small number of times. V gene TRBV6-1 combines with J gene TRBJ2-1, with 10 bases aligning to TRBD1. With 0 bases clipped from V and 5 bases from J, the junction kept 7 bases outside the gene matches. Germline loops: CDR1 MNHNS, CDR2 SASEGT. The CDR3 extends over 17 amino acids. CDR3 protein: CASSEAFGDRGHNEQFF. In nucleotides, the CDR3 is TGTGCCAGCAGTGAAGCGTTCGGGGACAGGGGACACAATGAGCAGTTCTTC.

This clonotype was recorded at least ten times. V is TRBV9 and J is TRBJ2-5, with 9 bases identical to TRBD1. Trimming removed 3 bases from V and 5 bases from J; junction bases left unmatched: 11. This CDR3 has 16 amino acids. The germline gives CDR1 SGDLS, CDR2 YYNGEE. The CDR3 here is CASSGKPGQGTETQYF. In DNA form, the CDR3 reads TGTGCCAGCAGCGGAAAACCGGGACAGGGCACGGAGACCCAGTACTTC.